The source of this T cell receptor beta chain is a study of shared clonotypes between healthy human individuals. Only in-frame clones appear in the TCRdb table, and some are missing; sequencing was by immunoSEQ multiplex PCR. The repertoire holds more than 150,000 clones, with 85% to 95% as singletons. The count of this clone is one. Germline assignment: CDR1 MNHEY and CDR2 SMNVEV (reference sequence). The CDR3 covers 13 residues. The ends lost 5 bases at V and 7 bases at J; junction bases unmatched: 5. The chain is built from TRBV27 and TRBJ2-1; 7 bases are shared with TRBD2. Specimen: naive CD4+ T cells sorted from blood. Subset of the sample: CD45RA+ positively selected. The clonotype comes from a woman in her 30s in good health. CDR3 sequence: CASSKREGNEQFF. In DNA form, the CDR3 reads TGTGCCAGCAGTAAGAGGGAGGGGAATGAGCAGTTCTTC.